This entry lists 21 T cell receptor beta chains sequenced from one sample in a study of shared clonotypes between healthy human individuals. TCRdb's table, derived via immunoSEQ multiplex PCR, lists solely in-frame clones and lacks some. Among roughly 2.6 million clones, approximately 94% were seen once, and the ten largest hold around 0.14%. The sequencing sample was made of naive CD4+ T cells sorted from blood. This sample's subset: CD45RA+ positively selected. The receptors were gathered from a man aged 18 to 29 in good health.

Written as DNA, the CDR3 is TGCGCCAGCAGTCAGGGACAGAACACCGGGGAGCTGTTTTTT. As protein: CASSQGQNTGELFF. J is TRBJ2-2 and V is TRBV5-1; possibly TRBD1 for D (6 bases). The V and J ends lost 5 bases and 1 base respectively, with 9 bases between them. The CDR3 loop spans 14 amino acids. The germline gives CDR1 SGHRS, CDR2 YFSETQ.

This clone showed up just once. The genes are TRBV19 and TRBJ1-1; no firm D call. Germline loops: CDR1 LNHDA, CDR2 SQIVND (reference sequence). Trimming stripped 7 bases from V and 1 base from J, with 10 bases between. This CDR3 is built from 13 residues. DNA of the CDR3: TGTGCCAGTACACAAAATACGAACACTGAAGCTTTCTTT. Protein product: CASTQNTNTEAFF.

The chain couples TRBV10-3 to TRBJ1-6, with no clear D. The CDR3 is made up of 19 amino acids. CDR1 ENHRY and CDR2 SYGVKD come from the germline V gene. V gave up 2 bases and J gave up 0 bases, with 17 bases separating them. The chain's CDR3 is CAISEKKTTGLSYNSPLHF. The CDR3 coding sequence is TGTGCCATCAGTGAGAAAAAAACGACCGGACTCTCCTATAATTCACCCCTCCACTTT.

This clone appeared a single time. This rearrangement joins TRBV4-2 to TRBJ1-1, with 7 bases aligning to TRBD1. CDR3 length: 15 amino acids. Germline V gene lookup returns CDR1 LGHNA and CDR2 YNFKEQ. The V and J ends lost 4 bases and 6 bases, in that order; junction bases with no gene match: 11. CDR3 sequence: CASSLGGEKVAEAFF. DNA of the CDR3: TGTGCCAGCAGCCTAGGGGGCGAGAAGGTAGCTGAAGCTTTCTTT.

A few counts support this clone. The CDR3 reads CAWSSHRYQPQHF. Here the CDR3 DNA reads TGTGCCTGGAGTTCCCACAGATATCAGCCCCAGCATTTT. This chain connects TRBV30 to TRBJ1-5; D uncertain. CDR1 is GTSNPN and CDR2 is SVGIG in the germline V gene (reference sequence). CDR3 length: 13 amino acids. The germline V and J ends were trimmed by 2 bases and 5 bases, with 10 bases remaining between them. The full variable domain, completed using reference TRBV30 and TRBJ1-5, is SQTIHQWPATLVQPVGSPLSLECTVEGTSNPNLYWYRQAAGRGLQLLFYSVGIGQISSEVPQNLSASRPQDRQFILSSKKLLLSDSGFYLCAWSSHRYQPQHFGDGTRLSIL.

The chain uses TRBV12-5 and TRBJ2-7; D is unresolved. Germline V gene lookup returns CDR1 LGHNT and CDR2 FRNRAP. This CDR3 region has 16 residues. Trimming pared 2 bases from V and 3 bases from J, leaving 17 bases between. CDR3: CASGLSLGSINYEQYF. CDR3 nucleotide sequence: TGTGCTAGTGGTTTGTCACTTGGAAGCATAAACTACGAGCAGTACTTC.

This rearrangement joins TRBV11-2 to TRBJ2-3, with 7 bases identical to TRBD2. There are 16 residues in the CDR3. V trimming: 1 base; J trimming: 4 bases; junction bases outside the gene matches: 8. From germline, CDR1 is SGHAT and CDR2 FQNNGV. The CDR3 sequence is CASSLVGGSAADTQYF. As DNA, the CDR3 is TGTGCCAGCAGCTTAGTGGGCGGGAGCGCTGCAGATACGCAGTATTTT.

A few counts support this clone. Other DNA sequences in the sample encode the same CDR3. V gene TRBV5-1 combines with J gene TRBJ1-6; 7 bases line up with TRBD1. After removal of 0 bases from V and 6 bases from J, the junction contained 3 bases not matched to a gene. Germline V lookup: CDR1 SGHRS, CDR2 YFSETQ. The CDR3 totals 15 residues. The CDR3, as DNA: TGCGCCAGCAGCTTGGGACAGGGTAGTAATTCACCCCTCCACTTT. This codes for CASSLGQGSNSPLHF. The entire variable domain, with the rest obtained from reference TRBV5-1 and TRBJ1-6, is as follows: KAGVTQTPRYLIKTRGQQVTLSCSPISGHRSVSWYQQTPGQGLQFLFEYFSETQRNKGNFPGRFSGRQFSNSRSEMNVSTLELGDSALYLCASSLGQGSNSPLHFGNGTRLTVT.

The CDR3 DNA reads as TGCGCCAGCAGCTTGGATCCGGGGGCGGCTGGAAACACCATATATTTT. It codes for CASSLDPGAAGNTIYF. This chain links TRBV5-1 with TRBJ1-3, with D tentatively TRBD1 (6 bases). Trimming took off 0 bases at V and 2 bases at J, with 12 bases between the two ends. Per the germline V gene, CDR1 is SGHRS and CDR2 is YFSETQ. There are 16 residues in the CDR3.

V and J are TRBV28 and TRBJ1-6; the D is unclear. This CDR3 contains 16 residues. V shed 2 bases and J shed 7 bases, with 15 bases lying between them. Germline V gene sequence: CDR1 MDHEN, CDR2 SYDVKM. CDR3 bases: TGTGCCAGCAGTTTAAGAATGTGGGCGCAAAATTCACCCCTCCACTTT. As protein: CASSLRMWAQNSPLHF. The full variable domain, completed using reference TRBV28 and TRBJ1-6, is DVKVTQSSRYLVKRTGEKVFLECVQDMDHENMFWYRQDPGLGLRLIYFSYDVKMKEKGDIPEGYSVSREKKERFSLILESASTNQTSMYLCASSLRMWAQNSPLHFGNGTRLTVT.

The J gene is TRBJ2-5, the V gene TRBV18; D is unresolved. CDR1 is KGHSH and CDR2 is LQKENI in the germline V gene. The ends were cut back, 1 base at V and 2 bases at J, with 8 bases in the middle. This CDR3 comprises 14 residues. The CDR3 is CASSPRIGQETQYF. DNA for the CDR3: TGTGCCAGCTCACCACGAATCGGACAAGAGACCCAGTACTTC. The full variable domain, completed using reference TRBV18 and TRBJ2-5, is NAGVMQNPRHLVRRRGQEARLRCSPMKGHSHVYWYRQLPEEGLKFMVYLQKENIIDESGMPKERFSAEFPKEGPSILRIQQVVRGDSAAYFCASSPRIGQETQYFGPGTRLLVL.

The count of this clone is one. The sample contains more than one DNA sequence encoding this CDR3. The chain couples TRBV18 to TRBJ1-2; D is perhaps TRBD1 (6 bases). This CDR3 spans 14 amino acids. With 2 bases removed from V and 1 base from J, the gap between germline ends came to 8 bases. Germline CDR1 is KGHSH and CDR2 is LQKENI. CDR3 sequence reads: CASSPGQSNYGYTF. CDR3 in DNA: TGTGCCAGCTCACCAGGACAGAGTAACTATGGCTACACCTTC. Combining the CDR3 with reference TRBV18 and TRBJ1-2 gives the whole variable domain NAGVMQNPRHLVRRRGQEARLRCSPMKGHSHVYWYRQLPEEGLKFMVYLQKENIIDESGMPKERFSAEFPKEGPSILRIQQVVRGDSAAYFCASSPGQSNYGYTFGSGTRLTVV.

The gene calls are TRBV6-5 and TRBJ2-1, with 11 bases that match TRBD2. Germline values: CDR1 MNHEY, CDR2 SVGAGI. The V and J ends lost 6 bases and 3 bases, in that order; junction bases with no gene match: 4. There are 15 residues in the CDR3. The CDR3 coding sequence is TGTGCCAGCAGCAAGACTAGCGGGAACTACAATGAGCAGTTCTTC. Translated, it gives CASSKTSGNYNEQFF.

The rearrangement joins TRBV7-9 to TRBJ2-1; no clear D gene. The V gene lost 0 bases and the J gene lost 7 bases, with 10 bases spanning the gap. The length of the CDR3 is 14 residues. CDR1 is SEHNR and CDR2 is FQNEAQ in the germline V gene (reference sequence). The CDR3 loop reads CASSLAVLHNEQFF. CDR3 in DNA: TGTGCCAGCAGCTTAGCAGTACTCCATAATGAGCAGTTCTTC.

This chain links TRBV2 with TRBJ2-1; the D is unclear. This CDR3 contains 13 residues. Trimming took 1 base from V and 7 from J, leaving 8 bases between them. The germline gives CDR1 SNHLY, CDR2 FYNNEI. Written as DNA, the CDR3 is TGTGCCAGCAGTGAAGAGGTGGTGAATGAGCAGTTCTTC. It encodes CASSEEVVNEQFF.

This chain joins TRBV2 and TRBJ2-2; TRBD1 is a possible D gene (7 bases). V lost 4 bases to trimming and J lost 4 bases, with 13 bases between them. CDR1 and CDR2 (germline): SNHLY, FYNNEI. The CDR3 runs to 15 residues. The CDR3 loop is CASSGRDSSTGELFF. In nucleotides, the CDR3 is TGTGCCAGCAGTGGGAGGGACAGTTCCACCGGGGAGCTGTTTTTT.

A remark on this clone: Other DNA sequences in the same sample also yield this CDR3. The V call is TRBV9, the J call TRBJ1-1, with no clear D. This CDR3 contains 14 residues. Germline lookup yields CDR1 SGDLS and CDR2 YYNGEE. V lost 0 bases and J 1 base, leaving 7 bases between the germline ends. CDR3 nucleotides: TGTGCCAGCAGCGTAGTGCCCGAGAACACTGAAGCTTTCTTT. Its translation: CASSVVPENTEAFF.

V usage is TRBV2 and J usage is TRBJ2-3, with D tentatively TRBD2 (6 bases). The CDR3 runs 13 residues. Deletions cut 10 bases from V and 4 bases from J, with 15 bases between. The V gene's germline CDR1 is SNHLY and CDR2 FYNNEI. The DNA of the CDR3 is TGTGCCATCGGGGGAGAACCACCAGATACGCAGTATTTT. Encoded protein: CAIGGEPPDTQYF.

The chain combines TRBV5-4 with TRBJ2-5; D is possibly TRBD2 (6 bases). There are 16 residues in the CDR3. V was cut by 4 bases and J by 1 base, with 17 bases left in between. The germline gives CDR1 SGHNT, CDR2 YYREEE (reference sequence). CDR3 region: CASSPRTGGAQETQYF. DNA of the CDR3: TGTGCCAGCAGCCCGAGGACTGGCGGGGCCCAAGAGACCCAGTACTTC.

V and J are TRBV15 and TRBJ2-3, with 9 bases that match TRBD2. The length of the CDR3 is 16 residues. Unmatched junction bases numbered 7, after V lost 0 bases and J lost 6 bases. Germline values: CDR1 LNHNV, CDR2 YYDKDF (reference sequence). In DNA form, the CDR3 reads TGTGCCACCAGCAGAGAAATAGCGGGGGTGGCCGATACGCAGTATTTT. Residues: CATSREIAGVADTQYF.

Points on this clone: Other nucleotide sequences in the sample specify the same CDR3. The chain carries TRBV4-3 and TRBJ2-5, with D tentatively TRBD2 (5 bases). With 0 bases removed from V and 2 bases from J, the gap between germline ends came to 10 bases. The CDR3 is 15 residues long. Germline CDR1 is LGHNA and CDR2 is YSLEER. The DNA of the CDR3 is TGCGCCAGCAGCCAAGATGGACTGGGACAAGAGACCCAGTACTTC. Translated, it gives CASSQDGLGQETQYF.